The present T cell receptor (beta chain) was sequenced within a study of blood T cell repertoires in COVID-19. Study information: Samples came from the United States, Italy and Spain, spanning acute and convalescent COVID-19.

Measured with immunoSEQ multiplex PCR; TCRdb has only the in-frame clones, and not every one. The sample shows about 270,000 clones, roughly 90% of them seen only once. Seattle enrolled patients during active infection and tracked them longitudinally. The V and J ends lost 4 bases and 6 bases respectively, with 19 bases between them. From germline, CDR1 is SGHTA and CDR2 FQGNSA. The CDR3 covers 16 residues. The rearrangement uses TRBV7-2 and TRBJ1-5, with D possibly TRBD1 on 5 matching bases. The receptor's source is a woman between 25 and 40 years old with COVID-19, enrolled during active disease. Material: peripheral blood. In DNA, the CDR3 is TGTGCCAGCAGCTCCTTCCTGCGTCAGGGAGGTCAGCCCCAGCATTTT. Translation: CASSSFLRQGGQPQHF.